These 21 T cell receptor beta chains were sequenced from one sample in a study of cytomegalovirus exposure and HLA in healthy donors. The PCR was carried out with 60 Vbeta primers and 13 Jbeta primers. Profiling relied on immunoSEQ multiplex PCR, and the TCRdb table lists in-frame clones only, not all of them. The sample lists 65,000 to 95,000 clones, around 75% occurring once. Material: PBMCs. The receptors originated from a man between 65 and 80 years old in good health and CMV-seronegative.

The rearrangement uses TRBV19 and TRBJ2-7; 10 positions agree with TRBD2. Germline CDR1 reads LNHDA; CDR2 reads SQIVND (reference sequence). The CDR3 contains 18 residues. After removal of 1 base from V and 3 bases from J, the junction contained 12 bases not matched to a gene. DNA of the CDR3: TGTGCCAGTAGTATAGGAGGCGGGTCGGCTAGCGGGAGCTACGAGCAGTACTTC. Translated, it gives CASSIGGGSASGSYEQYF.

The gene calls are TRBV2 and TRBJ2-2; D may be TRBD2 (5 bases). In germline, CDR1 is SNHLY, CDR2 FYNNEI. Trimming cost V 6 bases and J 1 base, with 6 bases left between them. The CDR3 has 13 amino acids. The CDR3 DNA reads TGTGCCAGCAGGGAGGAGAACACCGGGGAGCTGTTTTTT. It is translated as CASREENTGELFF.

This rearrangement joins TRBV28 to TRBJ2-7, with 8 positions matching TRBD1. J lost 9 bases, V lost 1 base, and 5 bases had no gene match. Looked up from germline, CDR1 is MDHEN and CDR2 is SYDVKM. The CDR3 contains 13 residues. This CDR3 is CASSLSGGLGQYF. In DNA, the CDR3 is TGTGCCAGCAGTTTATCAGGGGGCCTTGGGCAGTACTTC.

The V call is TRBV11-2, the J call TRBJ1-2; unclear D gene. V was trimmed by 5 bases and J by 0 bases, leaving 16 bases between them. The CDR3 has 16 amino acids. Per germline, CDR1 SGHAT and CDR2 FQNNGV. Here the CDR3 reads CASSLALGNTNYGYTF. CDR3 coding DNA: TGTGCCAGCAGCCTGGCCCTCGGGAATACTAACTATGGCTACACCTTC.

DNA of the CDR3: TGTGCCAGCATCATGGAGGGGCCAACCAATCAGCCCCAGCATTTT. Protein sequence: CASIMEGPTNQPQHF. V is TRBV6-6 and J is TRBJ1-5, with D tentatively TRBD1 (5 bases). CDR3 length: 15 amino acids. Deletions cut 7 bases from V and 3 bases from J, with 16 bases between. Per the germline V gene, CDR1 is MNHNY and CDR2 is SVGAGI (reference sequence).

This clone was seen a single time. The J gene is TRBJ2-7, the V gene TRBV10-2; TRBD2 is a possible D gene (6 bases). CDR3 length: 13 residues. CDR1 is WSHSY and CDR2 is SAAADI in the germline V gene. The ends were cut back, 7 bases at V and 2 bases at J, with 12 bases in the middle. The DNA for the CDR3 is TGCGCCAGCACCGGAGGGTATACCTACGAGCAGTACTTC. Encoded protein: CASTGGYTYEQYF.

A single count supports this clone. A read error may produce the germline difference seen at one junction end. The V and J genes are TRBV7-9 and TRBJ2-7, with 9 bases lining up with TRBD2. CDR1 and CDR2 from the germline V gene are SEHNR and FQNEAQ (reference sequence). CDR3 length: 15 amino acids. CDR3 sequence (DNA): TGTTCCAGCAGCCCAGCGGGACTAGCTGCCTACGAGCAGTACTTC. Amino acid sequence: CSSSPAGLAAYEQYF.

The chain carries TRBV7-2 and TRBJ2-3, with D possibly TRBD2 on 5 matching bases. The length of the CDR3 is 14 residues. Germline CDR1 is SGHTA and CDR2 is FQGNSA. V was clipped by 1 base and J by 0 bases, with 5 bases between them. Written as DNA, the CDR3 is TGTGCCAGCAGCTTAGGGACTAGCACAGATACGCAGTATTTT. It specifies CASSLGTSTDTQYF. Filled out from reference TRBV7-2 and TRBJ2-3, the complete variable domain reads GAGVSQSPSNKVTEKGKDVELRCDPISGHTALYWYRQSLGQGLEFLIYFQGNSAPDKSGLPSDRFSAERTGGSVSTLTIQRTQQEDSAVYLCASSLGTSTDTQYFGPGTRLTVL.

The chain is built from TRBV7-2 and TRBJ2-4, with D possibly TRBD2 on 5 matching bases. V was clipped by 2 bases and J by 7 bases, with 12 bases between them. CDR3 length: 14 amino acids. Per the germline V gene, CDR1 is SGHTA and CDR2 is FQGNSA. CDR3 DNA sequence: TGTGCCAGCAGCTTAAGCTATTCGGGGAACATTCAGTACTTC. Protein product: CASSLSYSGNIQYF.

This clone was seen a single time. The rearrangement joins TRBV7-2 to TRBJ1-2, with D possibly matching TRBD1 (5 bases). This CDR3 has 13 amino acids. Trimming shortened V by 4 bases and J by 7 bases, and 13 bases separated the two germline ends. Germline CDR1 SGHTA, CDR2 FQGNSA. The CDR3, as DNA: TGTGCCAGCAGCTCCCCAGGGTTGTTTGGCTACACCTTC. Translation: CASSSPGLFGYTF.

This clone was counted between two and nine times. The CDR3 sequence is CASSQNLQTNQPQHF. The CDR3 DNA follows: TGCGCCAGCAGCCAGAATCTGCAGACTAATCAGCCCCAGCATTTT. This rearrangement joins TRBV4-3 to TRBJ1-5; D is unresolved. Trimming took off 3 bases at V and 4 bases at J, with 13 bases between the two ends. The CDR3 is made up of 15 amino acids. CDR1 and CDR2 (germline): LGHNA, YSLEER.

Written as DNA, the CDR3 is TGTGCCAGTAGCAACTATCCTTTGACAGTCAGGACTAGCGCGGGTGAGCAGTTCTTC. As protein: CASSNYPLTVRTSAGEQFF. The chain employs TRBV19 and TRBJ2-1, with 9 nucleotides matching TRBD2. The CDR3 length is 19 residues. Losses at the gene ends were 6 bases for V and 9 bases for J; bases not matched to a gene: 24. Germline CDR1 LNHDA, CDR2 SQIVND (reference sequence).

The gene calls are TRBV5-1 and TRBJ2-7, with 7 bases matching TRBD1. CDR3 length: 14 amino acids. Germline V gene lookup returns CDR1 SGHRS and CDR2 YFSETQ. V lost 6 bases and J lost 3; bases outside the gene matches: 9. CDR3 DNA sequence: TGCGCCAGCACCTCAGGGGGACCCATCTACGAGCAGTACTTC. It is translated as CASTSGGPIYEQYF.

The CDR3 DNA follows: TGCGCCAGCAGCTTAGTAGTTGGTACGAACGGGGAGCTGTTTTTT. Its translation is CASSLVVGTNGELFF. The chain is built from TRBV5-1 and TRBJ2-2; D call uncertain. From germline, CDR1 is SGHRS and CDR2 YFSETQ. Trimming removed 2 bases at V and 7 bases at J, with 15 bases between. The CDR3 extends over 15 amino acids.

This sequence joins TRBV7-9 and TRBJ1-4; 10 nucleotides match TRBD1. CDR3 length equals 15 residues. Germline V gene data show CDR1 as SEHNR and CDR2 as FQNEAQ (reference sequence). After removal of 5 bases from V and 5 bases from J, the junction contained 5 bases not matched to a gene. CDR3 sequence (DNA): TGTGCCAGCAGCAGGCGGACAGGGGGGAATGAAAAACTGTTTTTT. This encodes CASSRRTGGNEKLFF.

The chain is built from TRBV6-1 and TRBJ2-3; TRBD1 matches 8 bases. V dropped 6 bases and J dropped 2; count of bases not matched to a gene: 7. This CDR3 region has 15 residues. Germline CDR1 is MNHNS and CDR2 is SASEGT. CDR3 residues: CASRDWTGTTDTQYF. CDR3 DNA: TGTGCCAGCAGGGACTGGACAGGGACCACAGATACGCAGTATTTT.

The chain combines TRBV7-9 with TRBJ1-1, with TRBD1 matching 7 bases. The CDR3 consists of 15 residues. Trimming removed 1 base from V and 6 bases from J; junction bases left unmatched: 8. Germline-derived CDR1 and CDR2 are SEHNR and FQNEAQ (reference sequence). The CDR3 sequence is CASSLVYGTASEAFF. The CDR3 DNA is TGTGCCAGCAGCTTAGTATATGGGACAGCTTCTGAAGCTTTCTTT.

The chain joins TRBV7-2 to TRBJ1-6; D gene ambiguous. Germline CDR1 reads SGHTA; CDR2 reads FQGNSA. The CDR3 length is 15 residues. V lost 3 bases and J lost 10, with 16 bases in between. The CDR3 spells CASSLEDLFGSPLHF. Here the CDR3 DNA reads TGTGCCAGCAGCTTGGAGGATCTCTTCGGCTCACCCCTCCACTTT.

This clone is deemed medium-sized. This chain uses TRBV4-3 with TRBJ1-2, with 10 positions matching TRBD1. Germline assignment: CDR1 LGHNA and CDR2 YSLEER. Trimming took 5 bases from V and 8 from J; bases not matched to a gene: 5. This CDR3 contains 13 residues. CDR3 nucleotide sequence: TGCGCCAGCAGCGCGGGACAGGGGTTGGGCTACACCTTC. This encodes CASSAGQGLGYTF.

The chain employs TRBV6-5 and TRBJ2-3; 11 bases map to TRBD1. Germline trimming cut 4 bases from V and 3 bases from J; bases unmatched to any gene: 3. This CDR3 is built from 15 residues. Germline CDR1 is MNHEY and CDR2 is SVGAGI. For the CDR3, the DNA is TGTGCCAGCAGTTGGACAGGGGGCGTGACAGATACGCAGTATTTT. Its translation: CASSWTGGVTDTQYF.

This clone was seen once. This chain joins TRBV4-1 and TRBJ2-1, with 11 positions matching TRBD2. The CDR3 contains 16 residues. J gave up 4 bases and V 3 bases, and 5 bases lay outside the gene matches. CDR1 is MGHRA, CDR2 YSYEKL, per germline. For the CDR3, the DNA is TGCGCCAGCAGCCACCTGGGACTAGCGGAGTACAATGAGCAGTTCTTC. This translates into CASSHLGLAEYNEQFF.